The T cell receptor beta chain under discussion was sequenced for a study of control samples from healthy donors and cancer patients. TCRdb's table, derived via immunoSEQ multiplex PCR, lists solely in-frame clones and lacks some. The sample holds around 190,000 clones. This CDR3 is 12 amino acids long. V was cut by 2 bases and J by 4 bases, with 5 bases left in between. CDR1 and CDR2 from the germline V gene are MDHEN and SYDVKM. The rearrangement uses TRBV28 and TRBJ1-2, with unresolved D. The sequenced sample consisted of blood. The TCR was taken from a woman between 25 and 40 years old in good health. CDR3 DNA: TGTGCCAGCAGTTTAAGCTTCTATGGCTACACCTTC. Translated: CASSLSFYGYTF.